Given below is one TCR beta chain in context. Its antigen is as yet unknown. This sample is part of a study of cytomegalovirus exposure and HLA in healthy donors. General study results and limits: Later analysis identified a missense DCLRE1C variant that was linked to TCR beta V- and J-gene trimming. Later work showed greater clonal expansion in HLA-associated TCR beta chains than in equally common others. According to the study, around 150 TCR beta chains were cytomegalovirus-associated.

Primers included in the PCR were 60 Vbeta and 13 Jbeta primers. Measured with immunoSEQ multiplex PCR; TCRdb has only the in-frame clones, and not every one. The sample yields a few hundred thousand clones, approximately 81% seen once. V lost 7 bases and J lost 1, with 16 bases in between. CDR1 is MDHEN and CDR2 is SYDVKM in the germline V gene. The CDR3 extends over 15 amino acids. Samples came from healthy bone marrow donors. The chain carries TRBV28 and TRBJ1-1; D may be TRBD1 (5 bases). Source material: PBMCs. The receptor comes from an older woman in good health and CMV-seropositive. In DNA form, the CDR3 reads TGTGCCAGCATCGGCCTTGGTACAGGGAACACTGAAGCTTTCTTT. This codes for CASIGLGTGNTEAFF.